This T cell receptor (beta chain) was sequenced in a study of CD8 T cells in ankylosing spondylitis. Study conclusions and caveats: Disease-associated clones were reportedly significantly overrepresented in matched ankylosing spondylitis synovial fluid. In the blood and synovial fluid of reactive arthritis, some motif variants had been previously reported. Ankylosing spondylitis blood appeared to carry a characteristic TCR beta motif of roughly eight highly homologous variants.

TCRdb redid the calling of the 5' RACE reads with MiXCR, one entry per CDR3 protein. Of 800,000 to 900,000 distinct CDR3 sequences detected, 10% to 15% appear once; the ten largest clones hold more than 0.5%. With respect to this clonotype: Its antigen is as yet unknown.

CDR1 and CDR2 (germline): DFQATT, SNEGSKA (reference sequence). CDR3 length equals 14 residues. Trimming removed 7 bases at V and 1 base at J, with 14 bases between. The chain couples TRBV20-1 to TRBJ2-4; no clear D. Sequencing was performed on blood, either unsorted or a sorted T cell fraction (not recorded which). This TCR derives from a male donor with ankylosing spondylitis. CDR3 bases: TGCAGTGGAATACCTGACTTGGCCAAAAACATTCAGTACTTC. Amino acids: CSGIPDLAKNIQYF.